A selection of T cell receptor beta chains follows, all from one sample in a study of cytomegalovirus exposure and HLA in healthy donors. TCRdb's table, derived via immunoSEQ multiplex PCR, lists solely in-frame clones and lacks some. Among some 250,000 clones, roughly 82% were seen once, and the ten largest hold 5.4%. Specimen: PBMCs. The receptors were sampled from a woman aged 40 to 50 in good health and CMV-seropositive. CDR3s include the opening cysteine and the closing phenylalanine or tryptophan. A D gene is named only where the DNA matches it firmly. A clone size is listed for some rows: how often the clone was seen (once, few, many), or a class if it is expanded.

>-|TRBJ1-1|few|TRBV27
CATRTALNTEAFF
TGTGCCACCCGGACAGCACTAAACACTGAAGCTTTCTTT
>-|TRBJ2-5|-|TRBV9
CASTLRARGETQYF
TGTGCCAGCACGCTGCGAGCAAGGGGGGAGACCCAGTACTTC
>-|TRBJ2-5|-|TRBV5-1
CASSPRRREETQYF
TGCGCCAGCAGCCCTCGTAGGCGGGAAGAGACCCAGTACTTC
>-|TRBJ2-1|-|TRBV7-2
CASSPTGNEQFF
TGTGCCAGCAGCCCTACTGGCAATGAGCAGTTCTTC
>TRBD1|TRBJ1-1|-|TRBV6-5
CASSYSYRGSAFF
TGTGCCAGCAGTTACTCATACAGGGGGTCAGCTTTCTTT
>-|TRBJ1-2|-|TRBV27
CASSLSFPLLRGGYTF
TGTGCCAGCAGTTTATCGTTTCCCTTATTAAGGGGTGGCTACACCTTC
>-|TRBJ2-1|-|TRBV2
CASSVHPGQFDVDEQFF
TGTGCCAGCAGTGTCCACCCAGGCCAATTTGACGTAGATGAGCAGTTCTTC
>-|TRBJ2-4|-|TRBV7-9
CASSLFHPGGSLAKNIQYF
TGTGCCAGCAGCTTATTTCACCCGGGCGGGTCACTAGCCAAAAACATTCAGTACTTC
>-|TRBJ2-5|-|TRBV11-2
CASSLERTETQYF
TGTGCCAGCAGCTTAGAGAGAACGGAGACCCAGTACTTC
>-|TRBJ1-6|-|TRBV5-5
CASSLAGYSPLHF
TGTGCCAGCAGCTTGGCAGGGTATTCACCCCTCCACTTT
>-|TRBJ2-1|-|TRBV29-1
CSVEDPPSGPERVYNEQFF
TGCAGCGTTGAAGACCCACCGAGCGGACCAGAGAGAGTCTACAATGAGCAGTTCTTC
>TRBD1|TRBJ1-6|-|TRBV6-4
CASSFDRVDSPLHF
TGTGCCAGCAGTTTTGACAGGGTAGATTCACCCCTCCACTTT
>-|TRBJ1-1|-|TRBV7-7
CASSLFRDTEAFF
TGTGCCAGCAGCTTATTCAGGGACACTGAAGCTTTCTTT
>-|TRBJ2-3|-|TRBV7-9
CSSSLLGSSFTDTQYF
TGTTCCAGCAGCTTACTAGGCAGTTCCTTCACAGATACGCAGTATTTT
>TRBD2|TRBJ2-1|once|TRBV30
CAWSVGTSGRTPYNEQFF
TGTGCCTGGAGTGTTGGGACTAGCGGGAGAACACCCTACAATGAGCAGTTCTTC
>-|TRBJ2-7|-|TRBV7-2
CASSLVGRGPYEQYF
TGTGCCAGCAGCTTAGTGGGCAGGGGTCCTTACGAGCAGTACTTC
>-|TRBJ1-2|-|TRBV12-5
CASGPPVNYGYTF
TGTGCTAGTGGCCCACCGGTCAACTATGGCTACACCTTC
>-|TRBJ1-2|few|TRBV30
CAWDRFEGYTF
TGTGCCTGGGACAGGTTCGAGGGCTACACCTTC
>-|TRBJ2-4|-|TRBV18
CASSPTHPGDPVKNIQYF
TGTGCCAGCTCACCAACCCACCCAGGGGACCCAGTCAAAAACATTCAGTACTTC
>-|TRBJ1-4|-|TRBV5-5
CASSLGSREKLFF
TGTGCCAGCAGCTTGGGGTCTAGGGAAAAACTGTTTTTT
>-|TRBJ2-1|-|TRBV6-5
CASSYSWMENEQFF
TGTGCCAGCAGTTACTCTTGGATGGAGAATGAGCAGTTCTTC
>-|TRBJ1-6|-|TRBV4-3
CASSQDVGRGSSPLHF
TGCGCCAGCAGCCAAGATGTAGGCAGAGGGAGTTCACCCCTCCACTTT
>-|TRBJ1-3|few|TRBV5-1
CASSLGLVSRTIYF
TGCGCCAGCAGCTTGGGTCTTGTTAGTCGCACCATATATTTT
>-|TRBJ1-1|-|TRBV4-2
CASSPGVMNTEAFF
TGTGCCAGCAGCCCCGGGGTAATGAACACTGAAGCTTTCTTT
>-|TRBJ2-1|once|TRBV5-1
CASSLAGYREGRNEQFF
TGCGCCAGCAGCTTGGCCGGTTACAGGGAAGGTCGCAATGAGCAGTTCTTC
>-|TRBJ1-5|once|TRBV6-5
CASSPHSEGNQPQHF
TGTGCCAGCAGCCCACATAGTGAGGGCAATCAGCCCCAGCATTTT